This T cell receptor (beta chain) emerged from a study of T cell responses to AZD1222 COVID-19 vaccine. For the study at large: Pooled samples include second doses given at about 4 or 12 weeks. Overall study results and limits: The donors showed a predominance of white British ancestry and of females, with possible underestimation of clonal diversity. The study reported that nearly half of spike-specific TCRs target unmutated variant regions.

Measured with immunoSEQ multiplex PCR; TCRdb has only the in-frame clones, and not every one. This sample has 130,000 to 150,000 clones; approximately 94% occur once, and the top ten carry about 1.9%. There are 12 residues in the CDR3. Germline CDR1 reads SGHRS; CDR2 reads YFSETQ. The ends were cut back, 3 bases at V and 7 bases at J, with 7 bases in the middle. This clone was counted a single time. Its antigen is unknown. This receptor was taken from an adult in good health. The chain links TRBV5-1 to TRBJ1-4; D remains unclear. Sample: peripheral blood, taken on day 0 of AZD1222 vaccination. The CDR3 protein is CASSWAGEKLFF. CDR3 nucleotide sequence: TGCGCCAGCAGCTGGGCGGGTGAAAAACTGTTTTTT.